These 23 T cell receptor beta chains came from one sample sequenced in a study of blood T cell repertoires in COVID-19. Produced via immunoSEQ multiplex PCR; TCRdb's table is partial and in-frame only. The sample holds about 360,000 clones, around 87% seen once. Source material: PBMCs or T cells enriched from blood (not recorded which). These TCRs come from a man aged 35-49 years in a cohort exposed to, infected with or recovered from COVID-19 (not recorded which).

CDR3 in amino acids: CASTRVEAGDTQYF. DNA of the CDR3: TGTGCCAGCACCCGAGTGGAGGCTGGGGATACGCAGTATTTT. The chain carries TRBV5-5 and TRBJ2-3, with D perhaps matching TRBD2 (5 bases). Trimming shortened V by 6 bases and J by 6 bases, and 17 bases separated the two germline ends. Germline CDR1 SGHKS, CDR2 YYEKEE (reference sequence). The CDR3 sequence is 14 residues long.

The CDR3 loop reads CASSILEGAWGGYTF. The CDR3 nucleotides are TGTGCCAGTAGTATTCTGGAGGGCGCCTGGGGCGGCTACACCTTC. The chain joins TRBV19 to TRBJ1-2; D is perhaps TRBD1 (5 bases). Germline V lookup: CDR1 LNHDA, CDR2 SQIVND (reference sequence). The CDR3 length is 15 residues. Trimming removed 3 bases at V and 8 bases at J, with 19 bases between.

The V and J genes are TRBV5-1 and TRBJ2-2; weak D call: TRBD2 (6 bases). The CDR3 length is 14 residues. Germline CDR1 and CDR2: SGHRS and YFSETQ. The germline V and J ends were trimmed by 7 bases and 4 bases, with 14 bases remaining between them. The CDR3 DNA follows: TGCGCCAGCTGCGAGGGACTTTCCACCGGGGAGCTGTTTTTT. It codes for CASCEGLSTGELFF.

This rearrangement joins TRBV7-8 to TRBJ1-3, with D unclear. The CDR3 loop spans 16 amino acids. Trimming removed 4 bases at V and 0 bases at J, with 13 bases between. Germline V gene data show CDR1 as SGHVS and CDR2 as FQNEAQ. This CDR3 reads CASSSGLQFSGNTIYF. The CDR3, as DNA: TGTGCCAGCAGCTCAGGACTGCAGTTCTCTGGAAACACCATATATTTT.

The rearrangement joins TRBV30 to TRBJ2-5; 7 bases are a match to TRBD1. Germline CDR1 GTSNPN, CDR2 SVGIG (reference sequence). This CDR3 comprises 13 residues. With 4 bases clipped from V and 2 bases from J, the junction kept 4 bases outside the gene matches. The CDR3: CAWNRDRQETQYF. For the CDR3, the DNA is TGTGCCTGGAACCGGGACAGACAAGAGACCCAGTACTTC.

The V and J genes are TRBV2 and TRBJ1-1; maybe TRBD1 (6 bases). The length of the CDR3 is 14 residues. V lost 6 bases and J lost 1, with 12 bases in between. Germline assignment: CDR1 SNHLY and CDR2 FYNNEI. As DNA, the CDR3 is TGTGCCAGCAGGCCTAGGGGGAAGAACACTGAAGCTTTCTTT. Translation: CASRPRGKNTEAFF.

The genes are TRBV28 and TRBJ1-2, with a weak D call TRBD1 (5 bases). This CDR3 has 12 amino acids. Between the trimmed V and J ends, which lost 4 bases and 7 bases, there was a span of 10 bases. The germline CDR1 and CDR2 sequences are MDHEN and SYDVKM. CDR3 DNA: TGTGCCAGCAGTTGGGGCGGGGCTGGCTACACCTTC. It codes for CASSWGGAGYTF.

In this sample, this clone turned up once. The J gene is TRBJ2-3, the V gene TRBV7-9; 7 nucleotides match TRBD1. V shed 5 bases and J 2 bases; nucleotides not matched to a gene: 7. The CDR3 totals 15 residues. Germline V gives CDR1 SEHNR, CDR2 FQNEAQ (reference sequence). For the CDR3, the DNA is TGTGCCAGCAGCGAGAGAGGGGGCTACACAGATACGCAGTATTTT. This translates into CASSERGGYTDTQYF.

CDR3 DNA: TGTGCCTGGAGTCCGGGACAGGGGAGGTTAGGCTACACCTTC. Protein sequence: CAWSPGQGRLGYTF. J is TRBJ1-2 and V is TRBV30; 10 nucleotides agree with TRBD1. Unmatched junction bases numbered 8, after V lost 2 bases and J lost 8 bases. Germline values: CDR1 GTSNPN, CDR2 SVGIG (reference sequence). The CDR3 extends over 14 amino acids.

This chain links TRBV29-1 with TRBJ1-2, with 8 bases fitting TRBD1. CDR3 length: 13 residues. CDR1 is SQVTM, CDR2 ANQGSEA, per germline. The trim removed 3 bases at V and 1 base at J, leaving 1 base unmatched. The CDR3 here is CSVDRGLNYGYTF. The CDR3 nucleotides are TGCAGCGTTGACAGGGGGCTTAACTATGGCTACACCTTC.

This clone appeared a few times. V gene TRBV7-8 combines with J gene TRBJ1-5; D is undetermined. Germline loops: CDR1 SGHVS, CDR2 FQNEAQ. Trimming took off 5 bases at V and 6 bases at J, with 11 bases between the two ends. The CDR3 is 13 amino acids. The DNA for the CDR3 is TGTGCCAGCAGCCCGGGATTGGGTCAGCCCCAGCATTTT. Translation gives CASSPGLGQPQHF.

The rearrangement joins TRBV5-1 to TRBJ2-3, with TRBD1 matching over 7 bases. This CDR3 has 16 amino acids. V lost 5 bases and J lost 4; bases outside the gene matches: 13. Germline loops: CDR1 SGHRS, CDR2 YFSETQ. The CDR3: CASRTGHRLIPDTQYF. The CDR3 region has the DNA TGCGCCAGCAGGACAGGGCATCGTCTTATCCCAGATACGCAGTATTTT.

The J gene is TRBJ2-5, the V gene TRBV11-3; D gene ambiguous. Germline loops: CDR1 SGHNT, CDR2 YENEEA. Trimming pared 1 base from V and 1 base from J, leaving 4 bases between. The CDR3 is 13 amino acids. The CDR3 sequence is CASSLAVQETQYF. CDR3 nucleotides: TGTGCCAGCAGCTTAGCAGTCCAAGAGACCCAGTACTTC.

V and J are TRBV4-1 and TRBJ1-3, with a tentative D call TRBD1 (6 bases). This CDR3 contains 14 residues. The germline gives CDR1 MGHRA, CDR2 YSYEKL. The V end lost 4 bases, the J end lost 8 bases, and 15 bases lay between the germline ends. The CDR3 region has the DNA TGCGCCAGCAGCCGGGGGCAGGGCAGCTACACCATATATTTT. This sequence encodes CASSRGQGSYTIYF.

This clone was picked up one time. V gene TRBV19 combines with J gene TRBJ2-2, with D perhaps TRBD2 (6 bases). Per the germline V gene, CDR1 is LNHDA and CDR2 is SQIVND (reference sequence). V lost 6 bases and J lost 6, with 23 bases in between. This CDR3 has 17 amino acids. The CDR3 is CASRGHPGTPVPGELFF. DNA of the CDR3: TGTGCCAGTAGAGGCCATCCGGGGACTCCTGTCCCCGGGGAGCTGTTTTTT. Combining the CDR3 with reference TRBV19 and TRBJ2-2 gives the whole variable domain DGGITQSPKYLFRKEGQNVTLSCEQNLNHDAMYWYRQDPGQGLRLIYYSQIVNDFQKGDIAEGYSVSREKKESFPLTVTSAQKNPTAFYLCASRGHPGTPVPGELFFGEGSRLTVL.

The V call is TRBV7-8, the J call TRBJ1-4, with D tentatively TRBD1 (5 bases). V was pared by 3 bases and J by 8 bases, with 10 bases between. The germline V gene encodes CDR1 SGHVS and CDR2 FQNEAQ. The CDR3 totals 13 residues. The CDR3 protein is CASSFQGREKLFF. CDR3 coding DNA: TGTGCCAGCAGCTTCCAGGGAAGGGAAAAACTGTTTTTT.

This sequence joins TRBV28 and TRBJ2-7; maybe TRBD2 (5 bases). Germline assignment: CDR1 MDHEN and CDR2 SYDVKM. The V end was cut by 6 bases, the J end by 0 bases, with 15 bases between. The CDR3 spans 15 residues. CDR3 amino acids: CASSNLNSASYEQYF. The CDR3 nucleotides read TGTGCCAGCAGCAACCTTAATAGCGCCTCCTACGAGCAGTACTTC.

This chain connects TRBV6-5 to TRBJ2-3; 11 bases align to TRBD2. The CDR3 extends over 15 amino acids. CDR1 MNHEY and CDR2 SVGAGI come from the germline V gene. V was clipped by 7 bases and J by 3 bases; unmatched bases: 6. The CDR3 loop reads CASTLAGGKTDTQYF. Written as DNA, the CDR3 is TGTGCCAGCACCTTAGCGGGAGGGAAAACAGATACGCAGTATTTT.

This clone was found once. The chain recombines TRBV9 with TRBJ1-1, with TRBD1 matching over 8 bases. Germline CDR1 is SGDLS and CDR2 is YYNGEE. The V segment lost 9 bases and the J segment 5 bases; nucleotides outside the gene matches: 6. The CDR3 loop spans 12 amino acids. The CDR3 loop reads CATQGAGTEAFF. As DNA, the CDR3 is TGTGCCACTCAGGGGGCAGGGACTGAAGCTTTCTTT.

The chain uses TRBV9 and TRBJ1-1; no definite D call. The ends were cut back, 0 bases at V and 7 bases at J, with 13 bases in the middle. Germline V gene data show CDR1 as SGDLS and CDR2 as YYNGEE. This CDR3 is 14 amino acids long. DNA of the CDR3: TGTGCCAGCAGCGTAGTTGAACGGTTTTATGAAGCTTTCTTT. Translating gives CASSVVERFYEAFF.

This rearrangement joins TRBV28 to TRBJ1-5; the match to TRBD1 covers 7 bases. The ends lost 6 bases at V and 4 bases at J; junction bases unmatched: 6. Germline V CDR1 and CDR2: MDHEN, SYDVKM. The CDR3 is 14 residues long. CDR3 region: CASSWGQLNQPQHF. In DNA form, the CDR3 reads TGTGCCAGCAGCTGGGGACAGCTTAATCAGCCCCAGCATTTT. Full variable domain (remainder filled in from reference TRBV28 and TRBJ1-5): DVKVTQSSRYLVKRTGEKVFLECVQDMDHENMFWYRQDPGLGLRLIYFSYDVKMKEKGDIPEGYSVSREKKERFSLILESASTNQTSMYLCASSWGQLNQPQHFGDGTRLSIL.

On this clone: Additional DNA sequences in this sample encode the identical CDR3. J is TRBJ2-1 and V is TRBV18, with TRBD1 as a possible D gene (6 bases). There are 15 residues in the CDR3. Trimming cost V 2 bases and J 0 bases, with 8 bases left between them. The germline V gene encodes CDR1 KGHSH and CDR2 LQKENI. This chain's CDR3 is CASSPGGSSYNEQFF. The CDR3 DNA sequence: TGTGCCAGCTCACCAGGGGGCTCCTCCTACAATGAGCAGTTCTTC.

In DNA form, the CDR3 reads TGTGCCACCAGCCCAGACAGGAGGGGAGGGAGCACTGAAGCTTTCTTT. Translated: CATSPDRRGGSTEAFF. The chain couples TRBV15 to TRBJ1-1; D possibly corresponds to TRBD1 (6 bases). The CDR3 runs 16 residues. Germline CDR1 reads LNHNV; CDR2 reads YYDKDF (reference sequence). Trimming shortened V by 5 bases and J by 4 bases, and 20 bases separated the two germline ends.